This TCR beta chain is drawn from a study of human T cells and chemical hapten exposure (TCRdb year 2021). Notes on the research overall: For sensitization, 2% DPC in acetone was applied to a roughly 2 cm by roughly 2 cm area of upper inner arm skin. Patch testing was performed on the upper back with Finn chambers containing 0.01% DPC, and the patch tests were scored after 6 days according to International Contact Dermatitis Research Group standards. The mostly female patient cohort included alopecia areata with under or over 50% scalp involvement, alopecia totalis and alopecia universalis. Blood samples were taken from patients before sensitization (week 0) and then at 2, 6 and about 24 weeks after DPC sensitization. This study followed changes in the peripheral blood TCR repertoire in vivo during primary and secondary sensitization of alopecia patients to the hapten diphenylcyclopropenone (DPC). From each blood RNA sample, both TCR alpha and TCR beta chains were sequenced. Libraries were pooled for sequencing, and per-sample TCR yields varied mainly because of small differences in library volumes within the pool. Around 30 alopecia patients provided blood for TCR sequencing at one to four time points (pre-sensitization, 2, 6 and 24 weeks). Patients additionally received weekly therapeutic DPC doses to the scalp throughout the roughly 25-week study period. Paper-wide results and their limitations: Patch test score correlated positively with the number of PT1 expanded TCRs, reaching significance at thresholds 8, 16 and 32 but not at 4. Compared with pre-sensitization or healthy control sets, expanded TCRs formed significantly more large CDR3 similarity clusters, which is consistent with antigen-driven responses. Alopecia, a presumed autoimmune disease, was present in all patients, so the immune response of the patients might differ from that of healthy individuals. After repeated subsampling, changes were observed in the strength of the expansion versus patch-test correlation and in the threshold at which the correlation became significant. No change with DPC sensitization was found in the number of TCRs above 1 in 1000 frequency, and no evidence of global repertoire structure alterations was found.

This specimen's time point label, interpreted: patch test 1, 2 weeks after DPC sensitization. In the paper's terms, the treatment or condition label means: therapeutic diphenylcyclopropenone sensitization with weekly scalp DPC. Unfractionated whole blood was collected in Tempus Blood RNA tubes, and total RNA was extracted from that blood. At every patch-test visit, the blood draw took place before the patch test was put on. Patients were considered eligible if aged 18 to 70, diagnosed with alopecia and deemed suitable for DPC therapy, and patients were excluded if pregnant. Library preparation used RACE. Data came from a NextSeq 500. Library preparation attached unique molecular identifiers to individual cDNA molecules for quantitative, reproducible TCR counting. As for the original processing: A median of roughly 100,000 TCRs per sample was observed, with a range of about 20,000 to 700,000. V, J and CDR3 annotation of the TCR reads was performed with the Decombinator software suite. Every sample was subsampled to the same number of TCRs (28,000) for the PS versus PT1 abundance plots. Expanded TCRs were defined as absent before sensitization and observed at least eight times at the 2-week time point. The public reads were quality trimmed at Q25 with fastp and then assembled into clones with MiXCR by TCRdb, keeping productive beta chains. Identical CDR3 protein sequences are pooled into one entry, listed with their most common genes and DNA. TCRdb, not the authors, supplied the V and J calls. The sample table contains over 35,000 distinct CDR3 sequences; only one count was recorded for 4% of them. The ten largest clonotypes hold 20% to 30% of the sample.

This clonotype occurred many times. Its antigen remains unidentified. Base qualities are not recorded, but no much larger clone differs from it by a single base. This sequence originates from a middle-aged man with alopecia areata. Some clones in this sample may be carry-over from other donors' samples. The specimen comprised whole blood, sampled in connection with sensitization to the hapten diphenylcyclopropenone (DPC).

The CDR3 protein is CASSQPPGQGADTQYF. The DNA sequence is given as TGTGCCAGCAGCCAACCCCCCGGACAGGGAGCAGATACGCAGTATTTT. Recombination linked TRBV4-2 to TRBJ2-3; 8 central nucleotides agree with TRBD1. According to the germline V gene, CDR1 reads LGHNA and CDR2 reads YNFKEQ. V and J are trimmed by 2 bases and 4 bases, and the gene matches miss 8 bases of the junction. There are 16 amino acids in the CDR3, from cysteine to phenylalanine inclusive. The read is trimmed to its CDR3 DNA, 48 bases read in frame from base 1.